The present TCR beta chain was sequenced within a study of T cell repertoires in cytomegalovirus infection. In TCRdb, the reads were re-called with MiXCR into one record per CDR3 protein. The sample holds around 530,000 distinct CDR3 sequences, 26% seen once. From germline, CDR1 is SGHAT and CDR2 FQNNGV. The ends lost 3 bases at V and 0 bases at J; junction bases unmatched: 3. The CDR3 spans 16 residues. Specimen: PBMCs. The receptor was derived from a human donor in good health (CMV status not recorded). Some clones in this sample may be carry-over from other donors' samples. The chain recombines TRBV11-2 with TRBJ2-1, with TRBD2 identical over 9 bases. The CDR3 here is CASSFPSGISYNEQFF. CDR3 coding DNA: TGTGCCAGCAGCTTCCCTAGCGGGATCTCCTACAATGAGCAGTTCTTC.